The entry that follows covers one T cell receptor (beta chain) sequence. The sample is drawn from a study of cytomegalovirus exposure and HLA in healthy donors. 60 Vbeta and 13 Jbeta primers were used in PCR. The table came from immunoSEQ multiplex PCR; TCRdb's copy has only in-frame clones and leaves some out. The data hold about 67,000 clones, with around 67% observed a single time. The CDR3 runs 19 residues. Unmatched junction bases numbered 11, after V lost 2 bases and J lost 2 bases. Germline V gene sequence: CDR1 SEHNR, CDR2 FQNEAQ (reference sequence). The chain joins TRBV7-9 to TRBJ2-6, with 8 bases fitting TRBD1. This TCR came from a woman aged 30 to 39 in good health and CMV-seronegative. The specimen was PBMCs. CDR3 residues: CASSLTVGRGRPGANVLTF. The CDR3 bases are TGTGCCAGCAGCTTAACAGTAGGCAGGGGGCGCCCTGGGGCCAACGTCCTGACTTTC.